Listed here are 25 T cell receptor beta chains from one sample, sequenced in a study of Graves' ophthalmopathy and Graves' hyperthyroidism. Scientists amplified the TCR beta CDR3 regions from RNA transcripts. An opening RT-PCR round employed HTBI primers and preceded a second-round multiplex PCR. Via MiXCR, TCRdb re-called the multiplex PCR reads, giving one row per CDR3 protein. This table has a few hundred thousand distinct CDR3 sequences, about a sixth appearing once. Sequenced: peripheral blood. The source is a woman under 30 with Graves' ophthalmopathy.

This clonotype was found many times. The V and J genes are TRBV30 and TRBJ1-6; D possibly corresponds to TRBD1 (6 bases). With 2 bases removed from V and 8 bases from J, the gap between germline ends came to 13 bases. The CDR3 is made up of 14 amino acids. CDR1 GTSNPN and CDR2 SVGIG come from the germline V gene (reference sequence). The CDR3 coding sequence is TGTGCCTGGAGTCTGACAGGATGGGATTCACCCCTCCACTTT. Translated: CAWSLTGWDSPLHF.

This clonotype occurred many times. The V gene is TRBV6-5, the J gene TRBJ1-1; D not resolved. Germline values: CDR1 MNHEY, CDR2 SVGAGI. The ends were cut back, 0 bases at V and 0 bases at J, with 8 bases in the middle. The CDR3 runs to 15 residues. CDR3 sequence (DNA): TGTGCCAGCAGTTACTCGCGGAGGGTGAACACTGAAGCTTTCTTT. It translates to CASSYSRRVNTEAFF.

In this sample, this clonotype turned up many times. This chain uses TRBV15 with TRBJ1-5, with 7 bases aligning to TRBD1. Germline assignment: CDR1 LNHNV and CDR2 YYDKDF (reference sequence). J gave up 4 bases and V 4 bases, and 10 bases lay outside the gene matches. This CDR3 region has 16 residues. CDR3 in amino acids: CATSNGQVRGNQPQHF. CDR3 bases: TGTGCCACCAGCAACGGACAGGTCAGAGGGAATCAGCCCCAGCATTTT.

This clonotype was counted at least ten times. The chain links TRBV15 to TRBJ2-7; no clear D gene. CDR1 is LNHNV and CDR2 is YYDKDF in the germline V gene (reference sequence). Between the trimmed V and J ends, which lost 5 bases and 2 bases, there was a span of 13 bases. The CDR3 covers 14 residues. This chain's CDR3 is CATSPTVRTYEQYF. The CDR3 nucleotides are TGTGCCACCAGCCCTACCGTCAGAACCTACGAGCAGTACTTC.

There are many counts of this clonotype. The V call is TRBV19, the J call TRBJ1-5; 9 bases are shared with TRBD1. This CDR3 contains 15 residues. V trimming: 5 bases; J trimming: 1 base; junction bases outside the gene matches: 3. The germline V gene has CDR1 LNHDA and CDR2 SQIVND (reference sequence). The CDR3 nucleotides read TGTGCCAGTAGTCAACAGGGGGCAAGCAATCAGCCCCAGCATTTT. This sequence encodes CASSQQGASNQPQHF.

This clonotype was recorded at least ten times. This chain uses TRBV28 with TRBJ1-6; 9 bases are shared with TRBD1. Germline-derived CDR1 and CDR2 are MDHEN and SYDVKM. V shed 5 bases and J 10 bases; nucleotides not matched to a gene: 6. CDR3 length: 14 amino acids. CDR3 nucleotides: TGTGCCAGCAGTGTACAGGGGGCCGGGTCACCCCTCCACTTT. Amino acids: CASSVQGAGSPLHF. Filled out from reference TRBV28 and TRBJ1-6, the complete variable domain reads DVKVTQSSRYLVKRTGEKVFLECVQDMDHENMFWYRQDPGLGLRLIYFSYDVKMKEKGDIPEGYSVSREKKERFSLILESASTNQTSMYLCASSVQGAGSPLHFGNGTRLTVT.

The rearrangement uses TRBV28 and TRBJ2-7; D not resolved. The CDR3 is 14 amino acids. Between the trimmed V and J ends, which lost 3 bases and 3 bases, there was a span of 12 bases. Germline loops: CDR1 MDHEN, CDR2 SYDVKM. The CDR3 reads CASSFSVIGYEQYF. In DNA form, the CDR3 reads TGTGCCAGCAGTTTTTCAGTCATTGGCTACGAGCAGTACTTC. The full variable domain, with the rest looked up from reference TRBV28 and TRBJ2-7, is DVKVTQSSRYLVKRTGEKVFLECVQDMDHENMFWYRQDPGLGLRLIYFSYDVKMKEKGDIPEGYSVSREKKERFSLILESASTNQTSMYLCASSFSVIGYEQYFGPGTRLTVT.

This clonotype was counted at least ten times. The chain joins TRBV6-2 or TRBV6-3 to TRBJ2-5; 8 bases fit TRBD2. The CDR3 is 18 amino acids. CDR1 and CDR2 (germline): MNHEY, SVGEGT. J gave up 0 bases and V 4 bases, and 13 bases lay outside the gene matches. CDR3: CASSSFIRGGAHQETQYF. CDR3 in DNA: TGTGCCAGCAGTTCCTTTATCCGGGGGGGAGCCCACCAAGAGACCCAGTACTTC.

This clonotype came up many times. The chain uses TRBV6-5 and TRBJ2-7; TRBD2 might be the D (5 bases). Deletions cut 1 base from V and 7 bases from J, with 11 bases between. The CDR3 consists of 13 residues. Germline V gene lookup returns CDR1 MNHEY and CDR2 SVGAGI. The CDR3 region is CASSYLTIVEQYF. In nucleotides, the CDR3 is TGTGCCAGCAGTTACTTGACTATAGTTGAGCAGTACTTC.

The table lists this clonotype with a few counts. This rearrangement joins TRBV12-3 or TRBV12-4 to TRBJ1-5, with 7 bases aligning to TRBD1. CDR3 length: 17 amino acids. V shed 6 bases and J 1 base; nucleotides not matched to a gene: 12. The CDR3 loop is CASRREQGLGSNQPQHF. CDR3 in DNA: TGTGCCAGCAGGAGAGAACAGGGGTTGGGAAGCAATCAGCCCCAGCATTTT.

This clonotype was counted ten times or more. The chain combines TRBV19 with TRBJ1-5; D remains ambiguous. Trimming removed 7 bases from V and 4 bases from J, with 23 bases in between. The germline CDR1 and CDR2 sequences are LNHDA and SQIVND (reference sequence). CDR3 length: 17 residues. CDR3 nucleotide sequence: TGTGCCAGTACCCCGGTGAGTACGCCTACGCTTAATCAGCCCCAGCATTTT. Protein sequence: CASTPVSTPTLNQPQHF.

This clonotype was detected ten times or more. The genes are TRBV7-2 and TRBJ2-2, with TRBD2 identical over 10 bases. From germline, CDR1 is SGHTA and CDR2 FQGNSA. The CDR3 consists of 19 residues. The junction had 13 bases not matched to a gene; V was cut back by 0 bases and J by 6 bases. CDR3 DNA: TGTGCCAGCAGCTTAGCGGGACTAGCGATTTACGGAGCTCCCGGGGAGCTGTTTTTT. As protein: CASSLAGLAIYGAPGELFF.

This clonotype has a count of ten or more. V is TRBV20-1 and J is TRBJ1-1, with TRBD1 matching over 7 bases. In germline, CDR1 is DFQATT, CDR2 SNEGSKA (reference sequence). The CDR3 has 14 amino acids. The V segment lost 5 bases and the J segment 5 bases; nucleotides outside the gene matches: 11. CDR3 sequence (DNA): TGCAGTGCTTCCCTCCCCAGGGGGAGAACTGAAGCTTTCTTT. Translating it yields CSASLPRGRTEAFF.

This clonotype was found many times. This chain connects TRBV6-2 or TRBV6-3 to TRBJ1-1; TRBD1 might be the D (5 bases). This CDR3 comprises 14 residues. V was cut by 2 bases and J by 4 bases, with 11 bases left in between. Germline CDR1 MNHEY, CDR2 SVGEGT. This chain's CDR3 is CASSYRGVVTEAFF. The CDR3 coding sequence is TGTGCCAGCAGTTACAGGGGAGTCGTCACTGAAGCTTTCTTT.

The chain couples TRBV11-1 to TRBJ2-5; 10 bases match TRBD2. The CDR3 totals 17 residues. J gave up 5 bases and V 4 bases, and 13 bases lay outside the gene matches. CDR1 and CDR2 from the germline V gene are SGHAT and FQDESV (reference sequence). Here the CDR3 reads CASSYPGLASAGETQYF. The CDR3 nucleotides are TGTGCCAGCAGCTACCCGGGACTAGCGTCGGCGGGGGAGACCCAGTACTTC.

The V and J genes are TRBV7-2 and TRBJ1-5, with a possible D match to TRBD1 (5 bases). The CDR3 runs to 13 residues. The germline V gene has CDR1 SGHTA and CDR2 FQGNSA. Trimming removed 5 bases from V and 7 bases from J, with 12 bases in between. The CDR3, as DNA: TGTGCCAGCAGCGTGGGGGGAGAACAGCCCCAGCATTTT. Protein product: CASSVGGEQPQHF.

This clonotype was detected ten times or more. The chain couples TRBV4-2 to TRBJ2-5, with TRBD2 identical over 7 bases. V trimming: 6 bases; J trimming: 1 base; junction bases outside the gene matches: 5. From germline, CDR1 is LGHNA and CDR2 YNFKEQ. The CDR3 is 14 residues long. This CDR3 is CASSRGTTQETQYF. Written as DNA, the CDR3 is TGTGCCAGCAGTCGAGGGACTACCCAAGAGACCCAGTACTTC.

In its sample, this clonotype was seen many times. This sequence joins TRBV5-6 and TRBJ2-4; the match to TRBD2 covers 13 bases. Germline V CDR1 and CDR2: SGHDT, YYEEEE. The CDR3 covers 20 residues. Unmatched junction bases numbered 12, after V lost 1 base and J lost 2 bases. In DNA form, the CDR3 reads TGTGCCAGCAGCTTGTTACCGAAGACTAGCGGGAGGCAACCCAAAAACATTCAGTACTTC. This translates into CASSLLPKTSGRQPKNIQYF.

The chain has TRBV6-5 and TRBJ1-3; D gene unclear. Trimming took off 2 bases at V and 4 bases at J, with 6 bases between the two ends. Germline CDR1 and CDR2: MNHEY and SVGAGI. The CDR3 consists of 13 residues. CDR3 in amino acids: CASSYIQGNTIYF. The CDR3 region has the DNA TGTGCCAGCAGTTACATACAGGGAAACACCATATATTTT.

In its sample, this clonotype was seen many times. The chain carries TRBV19 and TRBJ1-1, with D unclear. The ends were cut back, 7 bases at V and 7 bases at J, with 10 bases in the middle. Germline CDR1 and CDR2: LNHDA and SQIVND (reference sequence). This CDR3 contains 11 residues. CDR3 residues: CASILGVEAFF. The CDR3 DNA sequence: TGTGCCAGTATTCTCGGGGTTGAAGCTTTCTTT.

Only a few counts were recorded for this clonotype. V and J are TRBV12-3 or TRBV12-4 and TRBJ1-5; no clear D. Trimming stripped 7 bases from V and 0 bases from J, with 10 bases between. The CDR3 covers 14 residues. The CDR3 DNA reads as TGTGCCAGCACTTCCCATTATAGCAATCAGCCCCAGCATTTT. Translated: CASTSHYSNQPQHF.

This clonotype was observed many times. The J gene is TRBJ1-1, the V gene TRBV20-1, with D possibly TRBD1 on 5 matching bases. The CDR3 length is 13 residues. Deletions cut 6 bases from V and 1 base from J, with 12 bases between. CDR1 and CDR2 (germline): DFQATT, SNEGSKA (reference sequence). CDR3 bases: TGCAGTGCCCCCTTTAGGGGGAACACTGAAGCTTTCTTT. Protein sequence: CSAPFRGNTEAFF.

This clonotype was recorded many times. V gene TRBV28 combines with J gene TRBJ2-7, with 9 bases identical to TRBD2. Trimming removed 3 bases from V and 4 bases from J; junction bases left unmatched: 7. CDR1 and CDR2 (germline): MDHEN, SYDVKM. The CDR3 runs to 15 residues. CDR3 amino acids: CASSLGLAGWYEQYF. In DNA form, the CDR3 reads TGTGCCAGCAGTTTGGGTCTAGCGGGATGGTACGAGCAGTACTTC.

There are many counts of this clonotype. The chain carries TRBV6-1 and TRBJ2-4; D remains unclear. V lost 5 bases and J 6 bases, leaving 8 bases between the germline ends. This CDR3 contains 12 residues. Germline V gene data show CDR1 as MNHNS and CDR2 as SASEGT. DNA for the CDR3: TGTGCCAGCAGTTCTCTGGGAAACATTCAGTACTTC. Its protein product is CASSSLGNIQYF.

This clonotype appeared many times. This chain connects TRBV20-1 to TRBJ1-6, with a possible D match to TRBD1 (5 bases). V was trimmed by 6 bases and J by 4 bases, leaving 19 bases between them. Germline lookup yields CDR1 DFQATT and CDR2 SNEGSKA (reference sequence). The CDR3 totals 16 residues. CDR3 nucleotide sequence: TGCAGTGCCACGACTCAGGGTGCTCCATATAATTCACCCCTCCACTTT. Its translation is CSATTQGAPYNSPLHF.